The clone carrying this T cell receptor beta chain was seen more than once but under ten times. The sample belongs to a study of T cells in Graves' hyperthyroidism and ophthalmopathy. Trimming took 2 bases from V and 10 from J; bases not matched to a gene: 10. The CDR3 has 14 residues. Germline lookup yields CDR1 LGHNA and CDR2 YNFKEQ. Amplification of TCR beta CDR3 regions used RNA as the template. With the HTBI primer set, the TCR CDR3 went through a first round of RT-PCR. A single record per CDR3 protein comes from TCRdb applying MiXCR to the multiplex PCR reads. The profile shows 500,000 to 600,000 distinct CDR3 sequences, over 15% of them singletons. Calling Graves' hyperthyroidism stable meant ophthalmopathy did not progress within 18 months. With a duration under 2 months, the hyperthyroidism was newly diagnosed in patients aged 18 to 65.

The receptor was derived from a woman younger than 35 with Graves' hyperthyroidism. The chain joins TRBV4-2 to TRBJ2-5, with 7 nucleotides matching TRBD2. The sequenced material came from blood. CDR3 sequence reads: CASSQTAGREGQYF. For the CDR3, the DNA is TGTGCCAGCAGCCAAACCGCGGGGAGGGAAGGCCAGTACTTC.